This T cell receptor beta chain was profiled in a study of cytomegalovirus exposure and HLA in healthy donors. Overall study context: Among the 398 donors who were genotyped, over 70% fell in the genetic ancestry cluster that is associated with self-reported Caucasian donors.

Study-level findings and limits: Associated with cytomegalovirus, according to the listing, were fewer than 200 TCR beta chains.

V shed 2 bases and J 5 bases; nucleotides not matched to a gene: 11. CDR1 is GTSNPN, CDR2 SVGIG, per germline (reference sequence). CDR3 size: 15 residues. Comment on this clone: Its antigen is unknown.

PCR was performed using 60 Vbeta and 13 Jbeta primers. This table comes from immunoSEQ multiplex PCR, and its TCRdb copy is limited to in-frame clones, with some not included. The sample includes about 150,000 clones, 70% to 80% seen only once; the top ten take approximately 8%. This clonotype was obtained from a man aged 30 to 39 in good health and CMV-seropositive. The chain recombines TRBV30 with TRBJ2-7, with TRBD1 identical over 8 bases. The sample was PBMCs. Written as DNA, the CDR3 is TGTGCCTGGAGTTTCCCCTCGACAGGGGTGGACGAGCAGTACTTC. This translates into CAWSFPSTGVDEQYF. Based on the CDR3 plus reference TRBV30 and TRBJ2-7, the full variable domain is SQTIHQWPATLVQPVGSPLSLECTVEGTSNPNLYWYRQAAGRGLQLLFYSVGIGQISSEVPQNLSASRPQDRQFILSSKKLLLSDSGFYLCAWSFPSTGVDEQYFGPGTRLTVT.